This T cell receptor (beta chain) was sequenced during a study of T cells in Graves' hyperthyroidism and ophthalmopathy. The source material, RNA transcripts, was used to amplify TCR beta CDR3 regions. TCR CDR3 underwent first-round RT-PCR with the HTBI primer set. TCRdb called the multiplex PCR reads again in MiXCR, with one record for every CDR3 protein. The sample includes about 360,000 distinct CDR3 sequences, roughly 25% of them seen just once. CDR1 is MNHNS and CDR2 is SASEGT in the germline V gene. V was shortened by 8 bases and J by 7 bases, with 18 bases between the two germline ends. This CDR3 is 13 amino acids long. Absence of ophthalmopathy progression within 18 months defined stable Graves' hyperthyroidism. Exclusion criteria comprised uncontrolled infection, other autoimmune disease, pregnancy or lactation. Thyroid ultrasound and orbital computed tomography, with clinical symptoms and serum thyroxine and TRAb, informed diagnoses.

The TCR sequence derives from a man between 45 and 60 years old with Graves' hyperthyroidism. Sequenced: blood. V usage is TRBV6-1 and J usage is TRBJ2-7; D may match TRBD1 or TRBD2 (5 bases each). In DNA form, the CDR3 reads TGTGCCAGCGGGCAGGACCCTTGGGGGGAGCAGTACTTC. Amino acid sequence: CASGQDPWGEQYF.